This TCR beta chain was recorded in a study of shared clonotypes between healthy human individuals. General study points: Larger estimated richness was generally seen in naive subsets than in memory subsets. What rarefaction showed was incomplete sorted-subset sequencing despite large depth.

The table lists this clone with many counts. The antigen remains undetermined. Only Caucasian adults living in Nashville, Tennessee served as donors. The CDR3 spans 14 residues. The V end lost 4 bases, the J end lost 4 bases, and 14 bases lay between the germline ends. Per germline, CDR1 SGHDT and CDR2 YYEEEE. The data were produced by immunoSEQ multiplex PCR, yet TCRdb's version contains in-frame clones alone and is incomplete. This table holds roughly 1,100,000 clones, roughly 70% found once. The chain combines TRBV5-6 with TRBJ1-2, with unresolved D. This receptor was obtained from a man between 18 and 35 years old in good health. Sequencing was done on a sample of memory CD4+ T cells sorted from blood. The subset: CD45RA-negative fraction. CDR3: CASSAGRRGYGYTF. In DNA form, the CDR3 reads TGTGCCAGCAGCGCGGGTCGACGTGGCTATGGCTACACCTTC. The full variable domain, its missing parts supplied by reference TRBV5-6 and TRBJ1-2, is DAGVTQSPTHLIKTRGQQVTLRCSPKSGHDTVSWYQQALGQGPQFIFQYYEEEERQRGNFPDRFSGHQFPNYSSELNVNALLLGDSALYLCASSAGRRGYGYTFGSGTRLTVV.